Following are 25 T cell receptor beta chains from one sample sequenced in a study of T-cell memory formation after mild COVID-19. TCRdb reprocessed the 5' RACE reads via MiXCR and lists one record per CDR3 protein. This table has 200,000 to 250,000 distinct CDR3 sequences, around a tenth appearing once. The material sequenced was PBMCs or a T cell subset sorted from them (not recorded which). Receptors were obtained from a young man who had mild COVID-19 (a few samples of this study predate the infection). Cell type and time point are not known.

This clonotype came up a few times. The chain combines TRBV7-2 with TRBJ2-3; TRBD1 matches 10 bases. V was clipped by 4 bases and J by 6 bases; unmatched bases: 7. The CDR3 runs 15 residues. Germline lookup yields CDR1 SGHTA and CDR2 FQGNSA. This CDR3 is CASSSDRGLGDTQYF. The CDR3 region has the DNA TGTGCCAGCAGCTCAGACAGGGGGCTGGGGGATACGCAGTATTTT.

The V gene is TRBV3-1, the J gene TRBJ1-1; the D gene is possibly TRBD1 (5 bases). CDR3 size: 12 residues. Per germline, CDR1 LGHDT and CDR2 YNNKEL (reference sequence). V was trimmed by 2 bases and J by 9 bases, leaving 10 bases between them. Here the CDR3 reads CASSQYQGQAFF. The CDR3 region has the DNA TGTGCCAGCAGCCAATATCAGGGACAAGCTTTCTTT.

This sequence joins TRBV7-9 and TRBJ2-7; tentative D call: TRBD2 (5 bases). Trimming took 5 bases from V and 5 from J, leaving 19 bases between them. CDR1 SEHNR and CDR2 FQNEAQ come from the germline V gene (reference sequence). This CDR3 contains 15 residues. The CDR3 reads CASSPLTRVGDEQYF. CDR3 in DNA: TGTGCCAGCAGCCCTCTAACTAGGGTTGGGGACGAGCAGTACTTC.

This clonotype was seen only a few times. The chain uses TRBV20-1 and TRBJ2-1; TRBD2 matches 8 bases. V lost 5 bases, J lost 2 bases, and 8 bases stayed unmatched. Germline V gene lookup returns CDR1 DFQATT and CDR2 SNEGSKA (reference sequence). The CDR3 extends over 15 amino acids. The CDR3 coding sequence is TGCAGTGCTGCCACAAGCGGGGGAGCCTACAATGAGCAGTTCTTC. Protein sequence: CSAATSGGAYNEQFF.

The CDR3 coding sequence is TGTGCCAGCAGTTACAGGTCCGGGGAGCTGTTTTTT. Translating gives CASSYRSGELFF. The J gene is TRBJ2-2, the V gene TRBV12-3 or TRBV12-4; a possible D gene is TRBD1 (5 bases). The CDR3 runs 12 residues. The V end was cut by 4 bases, the J end by 6 bases, with 6 bases between.

This sequence joins TRBV5-1 and TRBJ2-3; 7 nucleotides agree with TRBD2. Germline CDR1 is SGHRS and CDR2 is YFSETQ. The CDR3 length is 18 residues. Trimming at V came to 0 bases and at J to 2 bases, leaving 12 bases not matched to a gene. The CDR3 region is CASSLGWAASGHTDTQYF. CDR3 bases: TGCGCCAGCAGCTTGGGTTGGGCGGCTAGCGGCCACACAGATACGCAGTATTTT.

This clonotype was seen ten or more times. This chain uses TRBV10-1 with TRBJ2-1; D is unresolved. V was cut by 3 bases and J by 6 bases, with 15 bases left in between. Germline V gene lookup returns CDR1 WNHNN and CDR2 SYGVQD (reference sequence). CDR3 length equals 15 residues. The CDR3 nucleotides read TGCGCCAGCAGTGAAGGTCAGAGCCAGAGCAATGAGCAGTTCTTC. Its translation: CASSEGQSQSNEQFF.

The chain employs TRBV2 and TRBJ1-5, with 8 positions matching TRBD1. The germline V gene has CDR1 SNHLY and CDR2 FYNNEI. Trimming took 8 bases from V and 6 from J; bases not matched to a gene: 3. The CDR3 totals 12 residues. CDR3 sequence reads: CASDRGGQPQHF. In nucleotides, the CDR3 is TGTGCCAGCGACAGGGGAGGTCAGCCCCAGCATTTT.

V usage is TRBV15 and J usage is TRBJ2-3; 7 positions agree with TRBD1. The CDR3 extends over 15 amino acids. V lost 4 bases to trimming and J lost 4 bases; unmatched junction nucleotides: 8. Germline CDR1 and CDR2: LNHNV and YYDKDF (reference sequence). CDR3 in amino acids: CATSTQGVTADTQYF. DNA for the CDR3: TGTGCCACCAGCACGCAGGGGGTAACAGCAGATACGCAGTATTTT.

This clonotype was detected only a few times. The V gene is TRBV10-3, the J gene TRBJ1-5; D unresolved. The CDR3 spans 14 residues. Trimming took off 0 bases at V and 5 bases at J, with 8 bases between the two ends. Germline loops: CDR1 ENHRY, CDR2 SYGVKD. The CDR3 sequence is CAISESVSDQPQHF. CDR3 bases: TGTGCCATCAGTGAGTCGGTCTCAGATCAGCCCCAGCATTTT.

This clonotype was seen only a few times. The V gene is TRBV4-2, the J gene TRBJ1-5; TRBD1 is a possible D gene (6 bases). V was trimmed by 0 bases and J by 11 bases, leaving 17 bases between them. This CDR3 region has 15 residues. Germline CDR1 is LGHNA and CDR2 is YNFKEQ. CDR3 DNA sequence: TGTGCCAGCAGCCAAGATCCAGGGGTAGTAGGAGCCCAGCATTTT. Residues: CASSQDPGVVGAQHF.

This chain connects TRBV7-6 to TRBJ1-5, with D perhaps TRBD1 (6 bases). This CDR3 has 16 residues. CDR1 SGHVS and CDR2 FNYEAQ come from the germline V gene. V was shortened by 1 base and J by 3 bases, with 13 bases between the two germline ends. The CDR3 nucleotides are TGTGCCAGCAGCTTAGACCCGGACAGAGCCAATCAGCCCCAGCATTTT. This sequence encodes CASSLDPDRANQPQHF. Complete variable domain (other parts from reference TRBV7-6 and TRBJ1-5): GAGVSQSPRYKVTKRGQDVALRCDPISGHVSLYWYRQALGQGPEFLTYFNYEAQQDKSGLPNDRFSAERPEGSISTLTIQRTEQRDSAMYRCASSLDPDRANQPQHFGDGTRLSIL.

This clonotype was seen only a few times. CDR3 protein: CSVGTGGLAYGYTF. CDR3 nucleotide sequence: TGCAGCGTCGGGACAGGGGGCCTGGCCTATGGCTACACCTTC. V and J are TRBV29-1 and TRBJ1-2, with 12 bases lining up with TRBD1. CDR1 and CDR2 (germline): SQVTM, ANQGSEA. CDR3 length: 14 residues. With 6 bases clipped from V and 4 bases from J, the junction kept 6 bases outside the gene matches.

The chain recombines TRBV5-1 with TRBJ2-7; maybe TRBD2 (5 bases). Germline-derived CDR1 and CDR2 are SGHRS and YFSETQ. The CDR3 runs to 11 residues. V lost 4 bases and J 5 bases, leaving 7 bases between the germline ends. CDR3 region: CASSLEDEQYF. CDR3 coding DNA: TGCGCCAGCAGCCTGGAGGACGAGCAGTACTTC.

Comment on this clonotype: The final CDR3 position lacks the conserved phenylalanine or tryptophan, pointing to a likely read error. This chain uses TRBV4-1 with TRBJ2-7; D possibly matches TRBD1 or TRBD2 (5 bases each). The CDR3 consists of 12 residues. V lost 3 bases and J lost 5, with 8 bases in between. Germline V gives CDR1 MGHRA, CDR2 YSYEKL. The CDR3 coding sequence is TGCGCCAGCAGCCAGGGACCCAACGAGCAGTACTAC. Its translation: CASSQGPNEQYY.

This chain links TRBV7-3 with TRBJ1-1; D remains unclear. V was cut by 0 bases and J by 5 bases, with 13 bases left in between. CDR3 length equals 15 residues. In germline, CDR1 is SGHTA, CDR2 FQGTGA. CDR3: CASSLTGTGGTEAFF. Here the CDR3 DNA reads TGTGCCAGCAGCTTAACGGGCACCGGAGGGACTGAAGCTTTCTTT.

This clonotype was counted once. The chain combines TRBV4-3 with TRBJ2-7; D gene uncertain. Deletions cut 1 base from V and 2 bases from J, with 12 bases between. Germline CDR1 is LGHNA and CDR2 is YSLEER. The CDR3 is 15 amino acids. CDR3 nucleotides: TGCGCCAGCAGCCAAGGTCTCGGCCGAACCTACGAGCAGTACGTC. Protein: CASSQGLGRTYEQYV.

Only a few counts were recorded for this clonotype. The chain carries TRBV4-3 and TRBJ2-3; D not resolved. The V end was cut by 0 bases, the J end by 0 bases, with 10 bases between. Per germline, CDR1 LGHNA and CDR2 YSLEER. The CDR3 has 16 residues. CDR3 sequence reads: CASSQETASSTDTQYF. The CDR3 DNA follows: TGCGCCAGCAGCCAAGAAACTGCATCTAGCACAGATACGCAGTATTTT.

This clonotype was found a few times. V usage is TRBV5-4 and J usage is TRBJ2-3, with 9 bases identical to TRBD2. Germline trimming cut 3 bases from V and 0 bases from J; bases unmatched to any gene: 5. The CDR3 length is 16 residues. Germline CDR1 is SGHNT and CDR2 is YYREEE (reference sequence). The CDR3 here is CASSSGLASSTDTQYF. In DNA, the CDR3 is TGTGCCAGCAGCTCCGGACTAGCGTCTAGCACAGATACGCAGTATTTT.

This clonotype was seen only a few times. This chain joins TRBV18 and TRBJ1-2; TRBD1 is a possible D gene (5 bases). Germline V lookup: CDR1 KGHSH, CDR2 LQKENI. V shed 3 bases and J shed 7 bases, with 12 bases lying between them. The CDR3 loop spans 13 amino acids. The CDR3 DNA follows: TGTGCCAGCTCACCCCGGGGGAGGAGTGGCTACACCTTC. Encoded protein: CASSPRGRSGYTF.

The CDR3 coding sequence is TGTGCCAGCAGCGCGGGACTATTCAACACCGGGGAGCTGTTTTTT. Translated, it gives CASSAGLFNTGELFF. The chain combines TRBV12-3 or TRBV12-4 with TRBJ2-2; 7 positions agree with TRBD2. V dropped 6 bases and J dropped 2; count of bases not matched to a gene: 6. The CDR3 is 15 amino acids.

V is TRBV4-3 and J is TRBJ1-3; no firm D call. The CDR3 has 13 residues. V gave up 4 bases and J gave up 11 bases, with 15 bases separating them. The germline V gene has CDR1 LGHNA and CDR2 YSLEER. The CDR3 sequence is CASSLEPRHAIYF. DNA for the CDR3: TGCGCCAGCAGCCTGGAACCTCGCCACGCCATATATTTT.

As for this clonotype: This is likely a read error, given that the CDR3 carries no conserved phenylalanine or tryptophan at its end. No DNA is shown, since the ends of the CDR3 on it are uncertain; the CDR3 is the one TCRdb lists. The rearrangement uses TRBV7-9 and TRBJ2-1; the table's D call TRBD1 went unverified against the DNA. Germline loops: CDR1 SEHNR, CDR2 FQNEAQ (reference sequence). The CDR3 is made up of 13 amino acids, end residues included. The CDR3 sequence is CASSLQGQGEKFY.

This clonotype showed up just a few times. The genes are TRBV5-1 and TRBJ1-5; TRBD1 matches 10 bases. The V and J ends lost 4 bases and 7 bases, in that order; junction bases with no gene match: 8. The germline V gene has CDR1 SGHRS and CDR2 YFSETQ. The CDR3 has 15 residues. In nucleotides, the CDR3 is TGCGCCAGCAGCCCGGGGACAGGGGTTACGCAGCCCCAGCATTTT. Amino acids: CASSPGTGVTQPQHF. Full variable domain (remainder filled in from reference TRBV5-1 and TRBJ1-5): KAGVTQTPRYLIKTRGQQVTLSCSPISGHRSVSWYQQTPGQGLQFLFEYFSETQRNKGNFPGRFSGRQFSNSRSEMNVSTLELGDSALYLCASSPGTGVTQPQHFGDGTRLSIL.

This clonotype was detected only a few times. The J gene is TRBJ1-2, the V gene TRBV12-3 or TRBV12-4, with 9 nucleotides matching TRBD1. V shed 5 bases, J shed 3 bases, and the junction held 13 bases outside the gene matches. CDR3 length: 17 amino acids. The CDR3 loop is CASSLGQGINNHYGYTF. DNA for the CDR3: TGTGCCAGCAGTCTGGGACAGGGTATCAATAATCACTATGGCTACACCTTC.